These T cell receptor beta chains were read from a single sample in a study of T-cell reconstitution after alpha-beta-depleted transplantation in children. One entry per CDR3 protein results from TCRdb running MiXCR on the PCR reads. The data contain hundreds of thousands of distinct CDR3 sequences, approximately 8% of them singletons. The material was PBMCs, mostly from graft donor cells, obtained 180 days after TCRalphabeta/CD19-depleted stem cell transplant. Receptors originate from a male patient younger than 18 who had a stem cell transplant for acute lymphoblastic leukemia, so the T cells may come from the graft donor. Each CDR3 is given with its conserved first and last residue. D genes are given only for firm matches. Size is omitted from some rows. Given values are once, few, many or a class for expanded clones.

j_call clone_size d_call v_call cdr3_aa cdr3_nt
TRBJ2-1 many TRBD2 TRBV20-1 CSARPGGSSYNEQFF TGCAGTGCTAGGCCCGGGGGGAGCTCCTACAATGAGCAGTTCTTC
TRBJ2-7 many NA TRBV20-1 CSADREGSYEQYF TGCAGTGCTGACAGGGAGGGCTCCTACGAGCAGTACTTC
TRBJ2-7 many TRBD1 TRBV28 CASIPGQVSYEQYF TGTGCCAGCATTCCCGGACAGGTTTCCTACGAGCAGTACTTC
TRBJ1-1 few NA TRBV18 CASSSWGALNTEAFF TGTGCCAGCTCGTCCTGGGGGGCCCTGAACACTGAAGCTTTCTTT
TRBJ2-7 many NA TRBV4-1 CASSTSTDSYEQYF TGCGCCAGCAGCACGTCGACTGACTCCTACGAGCAGTACTTC
TRBJ2-3 many NA TRBV5-1 CASRMRTATDTQYF TGCGCCAGCAGGATGAGGACAGCTACAGATACGCAGTATTTT
TRBJ2-7 many TRBD2 TRBV3-1 CASSPGLAGDKQYF TGTGCCAGCAGCCCCGGACTAGCGGGAGACAAGCAGTACTTC
TRBJ1-4 many NA TRBV28 CASSLGSVWTNEKLFF TGTGCCAGCAGTTTGGGGTCGGTATGGACTAATGAAAAACTGTTTTTT
TRBJ2-5 many NA TRBV7-8 CASRLTGTQYF TGTGCCAGCAGGTTAACAGGGACCCAGTACTTC
TRBJ2-3 many NA TRBV5-1 CASSLEFITDTQYF TGCGCCAGCAGCTTGGAATTTATCACAGATACGCAGTATTTT
TRBJ2-1 many NA TRBV20-1 CSARGAGWNEQFF TGCAGTGCTAGGGGGGCGGGATGGAATGAGCAGTTCTTC
TRBJ2-7 many NA TRBV7-3 CASSFQGWGSEQYF TGTGCCAGCAGCTTCCAGGGATGGGGCTCCGAGCAGTACTTC
TRBJ2-7 many NA TRBV7-8 CASSFEGGSIYEQYF TGTGCCAGTAGTTTCGAGGGGGGGTCAATCTACGAGCAGTACTTC
TRBJ1-3 many NA TRBV18 CASSPMASGNTIYF TGTGCCAGCTCACCTATGGCCTCTGGAAACACCATATATTTT
TRBJ1-1 few NA TRBV19 CASNKEADLITEAFF TGTGCCAGTAATAAGGAAGCAGATTTGATCACTGAAGCTTTCTTT
TRBJ2-5 many NA TRBV19 CASSTLQSQETQYF TGTGCCAGTAGTACATTACAAAGCCAAGAGACCCAGTACTTC
TRBJ2-1 many TRBD2 TRBV3-1 CASSPGLAAYNEQFF TGTGCCAGCAGCCCGGGACTAGCGGCCTACAATGAGCAGTTCTTC
TRBJ1-1 NA NA TRBV5-1 CASSRGGRQNTEAFF TGCGCCAGCAGCAGGGGCGGACGTCAGAACACTGAAGCTTTCTTT
TRBJ2-2 many TRBD2 TRBV20-1 CSASPSGRAGTGELFF TGCAGTGCTAGTCCTAGCGGGAGGGCCGGGACCGGGGAGCTGTTTTTT
TRBJ2-1 many NA TRBV5-6 CASSLAGRNEQFF TGTGCCAGCAGCTTGGCCGGTAGGAATGAGCAGTTCTTC
TRBJ2-3 many NA TRBV7-9 CASSLARVTDTQYF TGTGCCAGCAGCTTAGCGCGCGTAACAGATACGCAGTATTTT
TRBJ1-5 many NA TRBV18 CASSPTIGEAQHF TGTGCCAGCTCACCTACCATTGGGGAAGCCCAGCATTTT
TRBJ1-2 many NA TRBV6-1 CASLLGRANYGYTF TGTGCCAGTCTTTTGGGAAGGGCTAACTATGGCTACACCTTC
TRBJ2-5 many NA TRBV14 CASSQEGFHTLGTQYF TGTGCCAGCAGCCAAGAGGGTTTTCATACCTTAGGGACCCAGTACTTC
TRBJ2-5 many NA TRBV6-5 CASSYRGTATQETQYF TGTGCCAGCAGTTACCGCGGGACAGCAACTCAAGAGACCCAGTACTTC
TRBJ2-1 many NA TRBV29-1 CSILGSGDSSYNEQFF TGCAGCATATTGGGGTCGGGGGATAGCTCCTACAATGAGCAGTTCTTC
TRBJ2-2 many TRBD2 TRBV29-1 CSVGGGGSKRAGELFF TGCAGCGTTGGCGGGGGGGGCTCGAAAAGGGCCGGGGAGCTGTTTTTT
TRBJ2-1 many NA TRBV5-1 CASRLDNNEQFF TGCGCCAGCAGACTGGACAACAATGAGCAGTTCTTC
TRBJ1-1 many TRBD1 TRBV6-1 CASSENWADRDEAFF TGTGCCAGCAGTGAAAATTGGGCAGACAGGGATGAAGCTTTCTTT
TRBJ2-7 many TRBD2 TRBV12-3/TRBV12-4 CASSSLAGMNYEQYF TGTGCCAGCAGTTCATTAGCGGGGATGAACTACGAGCAGTACTTC
TRBJ2-7 many NA TRBV20-1 CSASWLADTSYEQYF TGCAGTGCTAGTTGGCTAGCAGATACCTCCTACGAGCAGTACTTC
TRBJ2-1 many TRBD1 TRBV5-1 CASSTRQGRGQFF TGCGCCAGCAGCACCCGACAGGGAAGGGGGCAGTTCTTC
TRBJ1-2 many TRBD1 TRBV5-1 CASSRRGTEPHGYTF TGCGCCAGCAGCCGCCGCGGGACAGAGCCTCATGGCTACACCTTC
TRBJ2-1 NA NA TRBV18 CASSPGKSVGNGEQFF TGTGCCAGCTCACCCGGGAAATCGGTGGGGAACGGTGAGCAGTTCTTC
TRBJ2-2 many NA TRBV5-1 CASSFGQGKYTGELFF TGCGCCAGCAGCTTCGGGCAGGGTAAATACACCGGGGAGCTGTTTTTT
TRBJ1-1 many TRBD1 TRBV5-1 CASSLLSGQGGTEAFF TGCGCCAGCAGCCTTCTCTCGGGACAGGGGGGCACTGAAGCTTTCTTT
TRBJ2-7 many NA TRBV2 CASSGQRRVGSYEQYF TGTGCCAGCAGTGGACAGCGAAGGGTGGGTTCCTACGAGCAGTACTTC
TRBJ1-3 many NA TRBV7-2 CASRWGNTIYF TGTGCCAGCAGGTGGGGAAACACCATATATTTT
TRBJ1-2 many NA TRBV11-2 CASSLAATNYGYTF TGTGCCAGCAGCTTAGCTGCGACTAACTATGGCTACACCTTC
TRBJ2-5 many TRBD1 TRBV6-5 CASSYSRDRDFKETQYF TGTGCCAGCAGTTACTCCCGGGACAGGGACTTTAAAGAGACCCAGTACTTC
TRBJ2-5 many NA TRBV29-1 CSVEDLTSRGETQYF TGCAGCGTTGAAGATCTTACTAGCAGGGGAGAGACCCAGTACTTC
TRBJ1-3 many NA TRBV20-1 CSAREGPSGNTIYF TGCAGTGCTAGAGAGGGACCATCTGGAAACACCATATATTTT
TRBJ1-1 many NA TRBV4-1 CASSQDRDRPNREAFF TGCGCCAGCAGCCAAGATCGGGACCGCCCCAACAGGGAAGCTTTCTTT
TRBJ2-1 NA TRBD1 TRBV5-1 CASSFSGTGLYNEQFF TGCGCCAGCAGCTTTTCCGGGACAGGCCTCTACAATGAGCAGTTCTTC
TRBJ2-2 many NA TRBV18 CASSPRRSGELFF TGTGCCAGCTCGCCACGGCGGTCCGGGGAGCTGTTTTTT